These 12 T cell receptor delta chains were all obtained from the same sample, sequenced in a study of γδ T cells in repeated Plasmodium falciparum infection. TCRdb re-processed the multiplex PCR reads via CATT. The repertoire holds around 86,000 delta-chain clones, with under 1.5% as singletons. Bulk repertoires came from Vgamma9/Vdelta2+ or Vdelta2-negative gammadelta T cells flow-sorted from PBMC. The specimen sequenced was gamma-delta T cells from blood. Receptors originate from a pool of human donors (malaria-infected and uninfected, not separated).

This clone came up a few times. TCRdb's protein, taken from a much larger clone, differs from this DNA's translation at residue 8, likely owing to a read error; the protein displayed comes from the DNA. The chain couples TRDV1 to TRDJ1; the D gene is possibly TRDD3 (5 bases). TCRdb does not report a J gene; here it was assigned by matching the DNA to germline references. Germline V lookup: CDR1 TSWWSYY, CDR2 QGS. The ends were cut back, 2 bases at V and 5 bases at J, with 15 bases in the middle. The CDR3 spans 15 residues. Here the CDR3 DNA reads TGTGCTCTTGGGGAATTTCTCCGGGGACAAGATAAACTCATCTTT. Its protein product is CALGEFLRGQDKLIF.

Only a few counts were recorded for this clone. The TCRdb protein, from a much larger clone, departs from this DNA's translation at residue 7, likely by read error; the protein shown derives from the DNA. Other DNA sequences in this specimen translate into the identical CDR3. CDR3 DNA sequence: TGTGCCTTTAGTCCAGGCCGGGGGATACTGAGGCCCCTGATCTTT. This gives the protein CAFSPGRGILRPLIF. The chain couples TRDV3 to TRDJ4; 9 nucleotides line up with TRDD3. The J gene was not available in TCRdb and was assigned here by matching the DNA to germline segments. Germline loops: CDR1 TVYSNPD, CDR2 GDNSRS (reference sequence). The ends lost 0 bases at V and 5 bases at J; junction bases unmatched: 13. CDR3 length equals 15 residues. The full variable domain, in which reference TRDV3 and TRDJ4 provide the parts outside the CDR3, is CDKVTQSSPDQTVASGSEVVLLCTYDTVYSNPDLFWYRIRPDYSFQFVFYGDNSRSEGADFTQGRFSVKHILTQKAFHLVISPVRTEDSATYYCAFSPGRGILRPLIFGKGTYLEVQQ.

This clone has just a few counts. TCRdb's protein for this DNA is that of a much larger clone and differs from the translation at residue 5, likely a read error; the protein shown is the DNA translation. This sequence joins TRDV1 and TRDJ1; tentatively, D is TRDD2 (5 bases). Germline CDR1 and CDR2: TSWWSYY and QGS. This CDR3 spans 17 amino acids. Trimming took 0 bases from V and 1 from J, leaving 15 bases between them. The CDR3, as DNA: TGTGCTCTTGGGGAACTCTACTTCCCCGGTATCACCGATAAACTCATCTTT. The encoded protein is CALGELYFPGITDKLIF.

There are a few counts of this clone. The protein TCRdb gives is from a much larger clone and does not agree with this DNA's translation at residue 15, likely a read error; the protein shown here comes from the DNA. V gene TRDV1 combines with J gene TRDJ1, with D uncertain. TCRdb carries no J gene annotation; the J gene was assigned here by matching the DNA with germline. The CDR3 covers 18 residues. CDR1 is TSWWSYY, CDR2 QGS, per germline. V lost 0 bases, J lost 9 bases, and 26 bases lay in between. The CDR3 reads CALGELFPIPGESGELIF. The DNA of the CDR3 is TGTGCTCTTGGGGAACTTTTCCCCATTCCGGGCGAATCTGGTGAACTCATCTTT.

This clone was seen more than once but under ten times. For this DNA, TCRdb reports the protein of a much larger clone, which diverges at residue 15, most likely from a read error; the protein presented here is translated directly from the DNA. This CDR3 is CALGDALPSYQVLGNFGYTDKLIF. CDR3 coding DNA: TGTGCTCTTGGGGATGCGCTTCCTTCCTACCAGGTACTGGGGAACTTCGGGTACACCGATAAACTCATCTTT. The chain couples TRDV1 to TRDJ1, with 9 bases matching TRDD2. Assignment of the J gene here rests on matching the DNA to germline, because TCRdb gives none. This CDR3 comprises 24 residues. CDR1 is TSWWSYY and CDR2 is QGS in the germline V gene. The V gene end was trimmed by 3 bases and the J gene end by 0 bases; junction bases not matched to a gene: 29.

As for this clone: TCRdb shows a much larger clone's protein in place of this DNA's translation, and the two differ at residue 12, likely through a read error; the protein shown is translated from the DNA. The genes are TRDV1 and TRDJ1, with 7 bases that match TRDD3. The J gene is absent in TCRdb and was assigned here via DNA matching to germline. This CDR3 has 16 residues. V lost 6 bases to trimming and J lost 7 bases; unmatched junction nucleotides: 17. CDR1 and CDR2 (germline): TSWWSYY, QGS. The chain's CDR3 is CALGLTGGSTPGKLIF. Here the CDR3 DNA reads TGTGCTCTTGGCCTTACCGGGGGATCTACACCCGGTAAACTCATCTTT.

This clone has more than one count but fewer than ten. The protein in TCRdb stems from a much larger clone and differs at residue 10 from this DNA's translation, likely a read error; here the protein is translated from the DNA. This chain connects TRDV1 to TRDJ1; D unresolved. The V and J ends lost 1 base and 5 bases respectively, with 20 bases between them. CDR1 is TSWWSYY and CDR2 is QGS in the germline V gene. This CDR3 has 17 amino acids. The CDR3 DNA sequence: TGTGCTCTTGGGGAACCGTTCGAGCTGGAGGATTCAGATAAACTCATCTTT. The encoded protein is CALGEPFELEDSDKLIF.

This clone occurred a few times. A read error likely explains why the TCRdb protein, taken from a much larger clone, differs from this DNA's translation at residue 14; the protein shown is translated from the DNA. This chain uses TRDV2 with TRDJ1; D uncertain. The germline V gene has CDR1 GEAIGNYY and CDR2 EKD. This CDR3 region has 16 residues. The CDR3 region is CACDTILREITDKPIF. The CDR3 coding sequence is TGTGCCTGTGACACCATTCTGCGGGAGATCACCGATAAACCCATCTTT.

This chain joins TRDV1 and TRDJ1; TRDD3 agrees at 8 bases. The J gene was missing in TCRdb and was found by matching the end of the DNA to germline. The germline V gene encodes CDR1 TSWWSYY and CDR2 QGS. The CDR3 spans 19 residues. J lost 10 bases, V lost 0 bases, and 22 bases had no gene match. This CDR3 is CALGELWTRRVLGVYRLIF. CDR3 coding DNA: TGTGCTCTTGGGGAACTATGGACTAGGAGAGTACTGGGGGTGTATAGACTCATCTTT.

As for this clone: This DNA's translation differs at residue 14 from TCRdb's protein, which comes from a much larger clone; a read error is likely, and the protein shown is translated from the DNA. The chain couples TRDV2 to TRDJ1; 8 bases map to TRDD3. There are 21 residues in the CDR3. With V trimmed by 2 bases and J by 0 bases, 22 bases remained unmatched. CDR1 and CDR2 (germline): GEAIGNYY, EKD. CDR3 sequence: CACDKVGGATGGLMYTDKLIF. DNA of the CDR3: TGTGCCTGTGACAAGGTTGGGGGTGCTACTGGGGGTCTAATGTACACCGATAAACTCATCTTT.

This clone was seen more than once but under ten times. CDR3 sequence reads: CALGVPFPHWGIKTDKLIF. The CDR3 DNA is TGTGCTCTTGGGGTGCCCTTCCCTCACTGGGGGATAAAAACCGATAAACTCATCTTT. V gene TRDV1 combines with J gene TRDJ1; 11 bases are a match to TRDD3. The J gene, missing from TCRdb, was assigned here through DNA to germline matching. CDR1 and CDR2 from the germline V gene are TSWWSYY and QGS. V was clipped by 4 bases and J by 2 bases; unmatched bases: 15. The CDR3 length is 19 residues.

This clone was found a few times. A far more abundant clone sits one base away, making this likely a read error. Other DNA sequences in this sample translate to the same CDR3. The rearrangement joins TRDV1 to TRDJ1; TRDD3 matches at 11 bases. The J gene is absent in TCRdb and was assigned here via DNA matching to germline. Germline lookup yields CDR1 TSWWSYY and CDR2 QGS. The CDR3 contains 25 residues. Trimming took 6 bases from V and 0 from J; bases not matched to a gene: 33. In DNA, the CDR3 is TGTGCTCTTGGAATAGGGTGGCGACCTCCCATCTGGGGGATACCCGAAGAATCATACACCGATAAACTCATCTTT. Translating gives CALGIGWRPPIWGIPEESYTDKLIF.